This TCR beta chain was profiled in a study of T cells in localized non-small cell lung cancer. Measured with immunoSEQ multiplex PCR; TCRdb has only the in-frame clones, and not every one. The table lists about 92,000 clones, approximately 91% of them singletons, with about 4% in the top ten. The germline gives CDR1 GTSNPN, CDR2 SVGIG (reference sequence). Trimming shortened V by 7 bases and J by 0 bases, and 10 bases separated the two germline ends. The CDR3 extends over 12 amino acids. The source is a woman between 35 and 70 years old with stage II squamous cell lung carcinoma. This specimen was PBMCs, taken before any cancer treatment. The rearrangement uses TRBV30 and TRBJ2-7; a possible D gene is TRBD2 (6 bases). CDR3 bases: TGTGCCTCAGGGAGGACCTCCTACGAGCAGTACTTC. It is translated as CASGRTSYEQYF.